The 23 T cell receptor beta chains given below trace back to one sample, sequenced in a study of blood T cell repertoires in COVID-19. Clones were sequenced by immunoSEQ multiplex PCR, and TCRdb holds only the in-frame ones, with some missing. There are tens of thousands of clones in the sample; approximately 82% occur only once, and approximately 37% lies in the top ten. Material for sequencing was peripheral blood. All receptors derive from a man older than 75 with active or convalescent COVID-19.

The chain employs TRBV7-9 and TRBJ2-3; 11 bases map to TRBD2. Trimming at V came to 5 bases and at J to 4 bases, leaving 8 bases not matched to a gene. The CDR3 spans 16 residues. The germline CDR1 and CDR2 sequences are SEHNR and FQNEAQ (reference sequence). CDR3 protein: CASSPTLAGGADTQYF. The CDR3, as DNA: TGTGCCAGCAGCCCTACTCTAGCGGGGGGAGCAGATACGCAGTATTTT.

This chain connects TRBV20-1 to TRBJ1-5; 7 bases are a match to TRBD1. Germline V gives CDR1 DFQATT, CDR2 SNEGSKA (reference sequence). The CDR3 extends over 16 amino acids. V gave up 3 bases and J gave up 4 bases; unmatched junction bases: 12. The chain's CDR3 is CSASDRVLTRNQPQHF. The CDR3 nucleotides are TGCAGTGCTAGTGACAGGGTACTGACCAGGAATCAGCCCCAGCATTTT.

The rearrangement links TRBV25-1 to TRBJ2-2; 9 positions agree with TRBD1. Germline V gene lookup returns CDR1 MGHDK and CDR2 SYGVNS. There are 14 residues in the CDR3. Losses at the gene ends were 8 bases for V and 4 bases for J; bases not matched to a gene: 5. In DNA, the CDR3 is TGTGCCAGCGCGGACAGGGGAGGCACCGGGGAGCTGTTTTTT. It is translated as CASADRGGTGELFF.

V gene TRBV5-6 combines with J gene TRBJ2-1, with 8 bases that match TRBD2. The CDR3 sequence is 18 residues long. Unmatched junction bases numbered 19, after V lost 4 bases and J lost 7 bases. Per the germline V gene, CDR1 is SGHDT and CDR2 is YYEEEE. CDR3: CASSQLRGGLALLNEQFF. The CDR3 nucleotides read TGTGCCAGCAGCCAGTTGCGTGGAGGACTAGCACTTTTGAATGAGCAGTTCTTC.

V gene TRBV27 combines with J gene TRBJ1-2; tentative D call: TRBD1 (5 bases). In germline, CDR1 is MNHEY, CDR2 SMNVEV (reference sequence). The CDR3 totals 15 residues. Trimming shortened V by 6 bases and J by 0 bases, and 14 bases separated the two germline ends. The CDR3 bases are TGTGCCAGCAGCCCGGGGGGGAAAGCTAACTATGGCTACACCTTC. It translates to CASSPGGKANYGYTF.

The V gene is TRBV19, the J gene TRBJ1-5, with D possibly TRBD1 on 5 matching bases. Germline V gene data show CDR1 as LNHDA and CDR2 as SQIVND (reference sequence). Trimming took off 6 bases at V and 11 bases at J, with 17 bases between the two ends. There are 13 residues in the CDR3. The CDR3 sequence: CASSAGGLIAQHF. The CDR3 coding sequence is TGTGCCAGTAGCGCCGGGGGACTGATAGCCCAGCATTTT.

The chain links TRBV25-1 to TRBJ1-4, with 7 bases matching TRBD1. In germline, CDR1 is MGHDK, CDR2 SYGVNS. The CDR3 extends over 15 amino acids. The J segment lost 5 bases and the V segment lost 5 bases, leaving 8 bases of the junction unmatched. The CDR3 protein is CASSSHRGVNEKLFF. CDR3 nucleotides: TGTGCCAGCAGTTCCCACAGGGGAGTGAATGAAAAACTGTTTTTT.

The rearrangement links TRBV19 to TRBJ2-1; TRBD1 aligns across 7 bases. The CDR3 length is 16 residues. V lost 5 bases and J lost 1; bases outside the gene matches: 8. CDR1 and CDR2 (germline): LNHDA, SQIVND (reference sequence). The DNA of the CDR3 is TGTGCCAGTAGTGTCGAACAGGGGTTTTCCTACAATGAGCAGTTCTTC. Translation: CASSVEQGFSYNEQFF.

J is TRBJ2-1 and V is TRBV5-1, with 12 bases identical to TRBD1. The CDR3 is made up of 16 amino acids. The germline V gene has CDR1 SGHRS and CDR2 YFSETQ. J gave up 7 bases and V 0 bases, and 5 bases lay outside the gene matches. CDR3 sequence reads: CASSLVGTGGQNEQFF. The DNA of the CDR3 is TGCGCCAGCAGCTTGGTCGGGACAGGGGGCCAGAATGAGCAGTTCTTC.

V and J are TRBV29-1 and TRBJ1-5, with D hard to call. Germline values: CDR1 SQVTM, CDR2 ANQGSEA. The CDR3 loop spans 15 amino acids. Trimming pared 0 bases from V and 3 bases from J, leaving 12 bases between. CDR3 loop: CSVEDLQADNQPQHF. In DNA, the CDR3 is TGCAGCGTTGAAGATCTTCAAGCCGACAATCAGCCCCAGCATTTT. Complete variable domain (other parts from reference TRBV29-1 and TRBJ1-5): SAVISQKPSRDICQRGTSLTIQCQVDSQVTMMFWYRQQPGQSLTLIATANQGSEATYESGFVIDKFPISRPNLTFSTLTVSNMSPEDSSIYLCSVEDLQADNQPQHFGDGTRLSIL.

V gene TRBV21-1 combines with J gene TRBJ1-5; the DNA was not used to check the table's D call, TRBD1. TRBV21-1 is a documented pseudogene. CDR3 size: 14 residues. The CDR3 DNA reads TGTGCCAGCGGCACAGGGAAAAGGGCTCAGCCCCAGCATTTT. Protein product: CASGTGKRAQPQHF.

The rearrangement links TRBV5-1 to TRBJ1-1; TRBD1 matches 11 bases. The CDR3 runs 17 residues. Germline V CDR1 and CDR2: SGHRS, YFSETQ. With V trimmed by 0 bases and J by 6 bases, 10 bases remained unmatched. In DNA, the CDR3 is TGCGCCAGCAGCTTGGGCGGGACAGGGGGTTTCCCCCCTGAAGCTTTCTTT. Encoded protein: CASSLGGTGGFPPEAFF.

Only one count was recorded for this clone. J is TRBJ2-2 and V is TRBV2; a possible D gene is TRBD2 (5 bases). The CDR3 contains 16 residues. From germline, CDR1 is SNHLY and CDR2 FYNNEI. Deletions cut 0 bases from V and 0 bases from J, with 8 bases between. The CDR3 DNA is TGTGCCAGCAGTGAAGCCTTAGCGTCGAACACCGGGGAGCTGTTTTTT. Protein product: CASSEALASNTGELFF.

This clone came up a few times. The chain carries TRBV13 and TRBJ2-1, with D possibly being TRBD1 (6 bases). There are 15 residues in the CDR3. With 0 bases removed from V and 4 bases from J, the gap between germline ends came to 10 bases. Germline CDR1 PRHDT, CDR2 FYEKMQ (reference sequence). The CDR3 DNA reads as TGTGCCAGCAGCTTAGGACAGGGCAGATACAATGAGCAGTTCTTC. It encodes CASSLGQGRYNEQFF.

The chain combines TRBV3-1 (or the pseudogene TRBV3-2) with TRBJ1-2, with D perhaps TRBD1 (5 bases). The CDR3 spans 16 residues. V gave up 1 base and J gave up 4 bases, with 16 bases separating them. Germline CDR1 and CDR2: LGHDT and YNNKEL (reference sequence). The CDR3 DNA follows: TGTGCCAGCAGCCAAGGTCTGTCCCTCGGGGGCTATGGCTACACCTTC. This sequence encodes CASSQGLSLGGYGYTF.

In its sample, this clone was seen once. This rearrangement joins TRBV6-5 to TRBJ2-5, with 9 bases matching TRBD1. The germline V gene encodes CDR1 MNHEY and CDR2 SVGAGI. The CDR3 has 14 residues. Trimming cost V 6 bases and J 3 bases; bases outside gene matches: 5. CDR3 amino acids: CASRQQGAKETQYF. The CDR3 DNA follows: TGTGCCAGCAGGCAACAGGGGGCAAAAGAGACCCAGTACTTC.

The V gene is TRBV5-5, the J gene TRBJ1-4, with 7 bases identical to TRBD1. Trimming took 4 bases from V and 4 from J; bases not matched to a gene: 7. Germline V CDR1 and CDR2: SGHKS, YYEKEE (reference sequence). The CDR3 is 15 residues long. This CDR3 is CASSDGQVFNEKLFF. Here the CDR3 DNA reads TGTGCCAGCAGCGATGGACAGGTTTTTAATGAAAAACTGTTTTTT.

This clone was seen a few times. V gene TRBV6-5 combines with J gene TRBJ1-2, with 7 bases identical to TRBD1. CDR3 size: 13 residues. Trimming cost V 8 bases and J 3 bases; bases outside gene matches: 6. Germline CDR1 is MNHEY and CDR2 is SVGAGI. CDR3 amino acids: CASGDSFYYGYTF. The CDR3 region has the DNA TGTGCCAGCGGGGACAGTTTTTACTATGGCTACACCTTC.

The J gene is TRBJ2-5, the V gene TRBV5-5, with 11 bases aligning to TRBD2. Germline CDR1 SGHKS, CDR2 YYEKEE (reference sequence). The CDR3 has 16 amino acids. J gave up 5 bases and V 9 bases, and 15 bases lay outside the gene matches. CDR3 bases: TGTGCCACCTCGGTTAGCGGGAGGGCCTCCGGTGAGACCCAGTACTTC. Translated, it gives CATSVSGRASGETQYF. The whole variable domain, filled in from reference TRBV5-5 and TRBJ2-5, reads DAGVTQSPTHLIKTRGQQVTLRCSPISGHKSVSWYQQVLGQGPQFIFQYYEKEERGRGNFPDRFSARQFPNYSSELNVNALLLGDSALYLCATSVSGRASGETQYFGPGTRLLVL.

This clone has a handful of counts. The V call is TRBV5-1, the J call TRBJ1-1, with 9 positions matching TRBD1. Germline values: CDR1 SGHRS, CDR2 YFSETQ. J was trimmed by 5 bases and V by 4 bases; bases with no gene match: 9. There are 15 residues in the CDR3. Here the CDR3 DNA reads TGCGCCAGCAGCACGGAAGGACAGGGGAGAACTGAAGCTTTCTTT. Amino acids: CASSTEGQGRTEAFF.

DNA for the CDR3: TGTGCCAGCAGCTTCAAGCCAGGGTTTAACACTGAAGCTTTCTTT. This gives the protein CASSFKPGFNTEAFF. The chain has TRBV7-2 and TRBJ1-1; D may be TRBD1 (5 bases). This CDR3 region has 15 residues. Per germline, CDR1 SGHTA and CDR2 FQGNSA. V lost 3 bases and J 2 bases, leaving 13 bases between the germline ends.

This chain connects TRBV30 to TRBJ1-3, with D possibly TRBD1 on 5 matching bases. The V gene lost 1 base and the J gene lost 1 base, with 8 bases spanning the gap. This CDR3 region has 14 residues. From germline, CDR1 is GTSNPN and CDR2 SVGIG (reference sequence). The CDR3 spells CAWSAGGSGNTIYF. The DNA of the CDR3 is TGTGCCTGGAGTGCGGGGGGGTCTGGAAACACCATATATTTT.

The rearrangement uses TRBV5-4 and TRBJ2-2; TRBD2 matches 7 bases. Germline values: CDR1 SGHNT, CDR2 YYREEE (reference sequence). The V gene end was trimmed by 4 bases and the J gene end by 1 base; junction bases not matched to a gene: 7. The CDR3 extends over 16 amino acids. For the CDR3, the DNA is TGTGCCAGCAGCATACGACTAGCTTGGAACACCGGGGAGCTGTTTTTT. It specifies CASSIRLAWNTGELFF. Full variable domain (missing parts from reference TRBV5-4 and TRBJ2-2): ETGVTQSPTHLIKTRGQQVTLRCSSQSGHNTVSWYQQALGQGPQFIFQYYREEENGRGNFPPRFSGLQFPNYSSELNVNALELDDSALYLCASSIRLAWNTGELFFGEGSRLTVL.